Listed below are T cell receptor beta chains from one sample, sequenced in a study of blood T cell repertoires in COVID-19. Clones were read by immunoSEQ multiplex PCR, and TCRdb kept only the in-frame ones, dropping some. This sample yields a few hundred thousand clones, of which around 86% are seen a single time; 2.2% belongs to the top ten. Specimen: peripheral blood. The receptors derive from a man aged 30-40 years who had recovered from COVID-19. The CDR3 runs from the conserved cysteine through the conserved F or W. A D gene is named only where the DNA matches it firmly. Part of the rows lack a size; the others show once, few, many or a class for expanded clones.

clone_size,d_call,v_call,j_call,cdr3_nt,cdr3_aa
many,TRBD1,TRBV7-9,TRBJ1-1,TGTGCCAGCAGCCCTACTAGACAGGGTCCCGTGAACACTGAAGCTTTCTTT,CASSPTRQGPVNTEAFF
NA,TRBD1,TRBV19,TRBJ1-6,TGTGCCAGTAGTAGCACAACAGGGGTCCGACTGGCACCCCTCCACTTT,CASSSTTGVRLAPLHF
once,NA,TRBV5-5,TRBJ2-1,TGTGCCAGCAGCTTAGAACTAGACGCCTACAATGAGCAGTTCTTC,CASSLELDAYNEQFF
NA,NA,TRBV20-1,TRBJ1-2,TGCAGTGCTAGGCTCCGGGGGGGCTACACCTTC,CSARLRGGYTF
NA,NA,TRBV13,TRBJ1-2,TGTGCCAGCAGCCAACGGGGAGGGCTCTATGGCTACACCTTC,CASSQRGGLYGYTF
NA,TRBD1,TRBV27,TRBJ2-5,TGTGCCAGCAGTTTAACAGGGGCGACAAAGACCCAGTACTTC,CASSLTGATKTQYF
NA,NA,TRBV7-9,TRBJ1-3,TGTGCCAGCAGCTTACAATCAGGGACTGGAAACACCATATATTTT,CASSLQSGTGNTIYF
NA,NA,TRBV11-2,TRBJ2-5,TGTGCCAGCAGCCAGCGACTCCAAGAGACCCAGTACTTC,CASSQRLQETQYF
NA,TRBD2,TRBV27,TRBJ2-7,TGTGCCAGCAGTTCGGGACTAGCGATCTACGAGCAGTACTTC,CASSSGLAIYEQYF
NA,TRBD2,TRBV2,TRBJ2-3,TGTGCCAGCAGTGAAGGCAGCGGGGGGCCTCATTTT,CASSEGSGGPHF
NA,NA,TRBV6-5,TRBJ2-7,TGTGCCAGCACCTGGACAGACTCCTACGAGCAGTACTTC,CASTWTDSYEQYF
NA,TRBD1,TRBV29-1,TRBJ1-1,TGCAGCGTTGTCGCACCGGGACAGGGGGCGTACACTGAAGCTTTCTTT,CSVVAPGQGAYTEAFF
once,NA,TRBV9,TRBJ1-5,TGTGCCAGCAGCCCCTACGCCTATAGCAATCAGCCCCAGCATTTT,CASSPYAYSNQPQHF
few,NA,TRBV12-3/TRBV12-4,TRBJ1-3,TGTGCCAGCACCAACAGGGCTGGAAACACCATATATTTT,CASTNRAGNTIYF
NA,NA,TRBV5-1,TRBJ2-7,TGCGCCAGCAGCTTGGTTACAGAAGCCTACGAGCAGTACTTC,CASSLVTEAYEQYF
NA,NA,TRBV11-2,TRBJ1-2,TGTGCCAGCAGCTTCAACAGTCCGGATGGCTACACCTTC,CASSFNSPDGYTF
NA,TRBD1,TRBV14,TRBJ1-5,TGTGCCAGCAGCCCGACGGCCCAACAGGGGGTGAAGCGCCAGCCCCAGCATTTT,CASSPTAQQGVKRQPQHF
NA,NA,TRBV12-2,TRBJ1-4,TGTGCAAGTCTCCCCGGGACAGAGAATGAAAAACTGTTTTTT,CASLPGTENEKLFF
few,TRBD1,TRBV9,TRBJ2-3,TGTGCCAGCAGTCAACCGGGACAGACCACAGATACGCAGTATTTT,CASSQPGQTTDTQYF
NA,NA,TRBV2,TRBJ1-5,TGTGCCAGCAGTGAGTGGGGAGGGGTACCACAGCCCCAGCATTTT,CASSEWGGVPQPQHF
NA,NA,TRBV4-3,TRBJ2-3,TGCGCCAGCAGCCAGGCGAGTGGGGGGTTAAGGTCAGATACGCAGTATTTT,CASSQASGGLRSDTQYF
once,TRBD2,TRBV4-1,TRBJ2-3,TGCGCCAGCAGCCAAGAAACTAGCGGGGGGGGAGATACGCAGTATTTT,CASSQETSGGGDTQYF
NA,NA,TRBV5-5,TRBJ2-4,TGTGCCAGCGCCCCCTTAGTAGCCAAAAACATTCAGTACTTC,CASAPLVAKNIQYF
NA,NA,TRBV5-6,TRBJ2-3,TGTGCCAGCAGCTGGGGAGGTCGGACAGATACGCAGTATTTT,CASSWGGRTDTQYF
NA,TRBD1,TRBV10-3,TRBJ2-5,TGTGCCATCAGGGGACAGGGGGCGGGAGGAGAGACCCAGTACTTC,CAIRGQGAGGETQYF
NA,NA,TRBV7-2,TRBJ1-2,TGTGCCAGCAGCTTAGGACAGAGCTATGGCTACACCTTC,CASSLGQSYGYTF
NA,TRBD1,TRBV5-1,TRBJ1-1,TGCGCCAGCAGCTTAGGACAGGGGGCTCACACTGAAGCTTTCTTT,CASSLGQGAHTEAFF
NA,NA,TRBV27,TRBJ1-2,TGTGCCAGCAGTGAGGGATATGGCTACACCTTC,CASSEGYGYTF
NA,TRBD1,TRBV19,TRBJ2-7,TGTGCCAGTAGGGGAGAGACAGGGGGCATGTACGAGCAGTACTTC,CASRGETGGMYEQYF
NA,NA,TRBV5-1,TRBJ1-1,TGCGCCAGCAGCTCCATTTATCCCCCGGGACATGCCAAGGGGGCTGAAGCTTTCTTT,CASSSIYPPGHAKGAEAFF
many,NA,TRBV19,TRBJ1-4,TGTGCCAGTAGTAACAGGGAGAATGAAAAACTGTTTTTT,CASSNRENEKLFF
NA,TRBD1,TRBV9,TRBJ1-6,TGTGCCAGCAGCGCTCAGGGACAGCCGGTCTTGGGTTCACCCCTCCACTTT,CASSAQGQPVLGSPLHF
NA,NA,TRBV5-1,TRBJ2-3,TGCGCCAGCAGCTTGGCAGGACAGACTAGCACAGATACGCAGTATTTT,CASSLAGQTSTDTQYF
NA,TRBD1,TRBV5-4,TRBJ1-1,TGTGCCAGCAGATTTACAACAGGGGGAAGCACTGAAGCTTTCTTT,CASRFTTGGSTEAFF
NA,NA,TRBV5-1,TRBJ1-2,TGCGCCAGCAGGGGACAAAGAAACTATGGCTACACCTTC,CASRGQRNYGYTF
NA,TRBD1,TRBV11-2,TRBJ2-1,TGTGCCAGCAGCTTAGTCCCGGGACAGGGGTCTTCCTACAATGAGCAGTTCTTC,CASSLVPGQGSSYNEQFF
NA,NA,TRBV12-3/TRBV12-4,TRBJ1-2,TGTGCCAGCAGTTATACAGGGTGGGGCTACACCTTC,CASSYTGWGYTF
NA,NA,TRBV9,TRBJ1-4,TGTGCCAGCAGCGTAGGCGGAGCCCTTAATGAAAAACTGTTTTTT,CASSVGGALNEKLFF
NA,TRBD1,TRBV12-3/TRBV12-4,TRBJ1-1,TGTGCCAGCAGCACAGGGGGGAACACTGAAGCTTTCTTT,CASSTGGNTEAFF
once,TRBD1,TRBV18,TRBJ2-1,TGTGCCAGCTCACGAACAGGGGGCAATGAGCAGTTCTTC,CASSRTGGNEQFF
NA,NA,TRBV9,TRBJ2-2,TGTGCCAGCAGCCCCCCCATCACCGGGGAGCTGTTTTTT,CASSPPITGELFF
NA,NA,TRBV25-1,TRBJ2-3,TGTGCCAGCAGGGGGGCCGGCACAGATACGCAGTATTTT,CASRGAGTDTQYF
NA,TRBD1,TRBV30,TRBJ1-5,TGTGCCTGGAGGCCCGGGACAGGGGATGTTCAGCCCCAGCATTTT,CAWRPGTGDVQPQHF
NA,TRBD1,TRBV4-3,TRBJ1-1,TGCGCCAGCAGCCAACCGGGACAGATGAACACTGAAGCTTTCTTT,CASSQPGQMNTEAFF
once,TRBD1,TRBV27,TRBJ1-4,TGTGCCAGCAGTTTAAATCCCGCAGGGGGGAATGAAAAACTGTTTTTT,CASSLNPAGGNEKLFF
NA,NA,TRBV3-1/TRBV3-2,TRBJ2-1,TGTGCCAGCAGCCGGGGTTCCGGGGGGCCCTACAATGAGCAGTTCTTC,CASSRGSGGPYNEQFF